This paragraph reports one T cell receptor (beta chain). Per the germline V gene, CDR1 is MNHEY and CDR2 is SMNVEV (reference sequence). V lost 6 bases to trimming and J lost 6 bases; unmatched junction nucleotides: 13. The CDR3 is 17 residues long. Profiled with immunoSEQ multiplex PCR; TCRdb holds only in-frame clones, not every one. In the table there are hundreds of thousands of clones, more than 75% of which are singletons. This specimen belongs to a study of shared T cell receptors in the human thymus. These data are also associated with another study on human thymus T cells. That paper notes: It was from resections taken during corrective heart surgery that the thymus tissue came. Biased V and J segment usage appeared in thymus and peripheral blood. In unrelated individuals, thymic repertoires overlapped highly, according to related research.

V usage is TRBV27 and J usage is TRBJ2-1; 11 bases agree with TRBD2. This TCR was recovered from a boy under two years old with a congenital heart defect. Sequencing was performed on thymocytes. The chain's CDR3 is CASRTSVAGGWSNEQFF. For the CDR3, the DNA is TGTGCCAGCAGAACCTCCGTAGCGGGAGGGTGGAGCAATGAGCAGTTCTTC.